The entry that follows covers one T cell receptor beta chain sequence. Its antigen remains unidentified. The data belong to a study of T cell responses to AZD1222 COVID-19 vaccine. The CDR3 runs 13 residues. With 5 bases removed from V and 1 base from J, the gap between germline ends came to 8 bases. Repertoires were generated with immunoSEQ multiplex PCR, while TCRdb's copy carries only in-frame clones and drops some. The table shows some 200,000 clones, with 80% to 95% occurring only once. Study results and caveats: In all cases, repertoires were sampled only after the peak T cell response. Females outnumbered males among donors, who were mostly white British; clonal diversity was possibly underestimated.

Sample: peripheral blood, taken 28 days after the second AZD1222 dose. The V and J genes are TRBV12-3 or TRBV12-4 and TRBJ1-2; D is ambiguous. The source of this sequence is an adult who received the AZD1222 COVID-19 vaccine. In DNA, the CDR3 is TGTGCCAGCAGTCAGACACTTAACTATGGCTACACCTTC. Its protein product is CASSQTLNYGYTF.